The next 3 T cell receptor beta chains were all read from a single sample in a study of T-cell memory formation after mild COVID-19. TCRdb recomputed calls from the 5' RACE reads with MiXCR, one row per CDR3 protein. The table includes 580,000 or so distinct CDR3 sequences, roughly 17% detected once. Input material: PBMCs or a T cell subset sorted from them (not recorded which). These receptors all stem from an adult woman who had mild COVID-19 (a few samples of this study predate the infection). Cell type and time point are not known.

This clonotype was seen repeatedly, ten times or more. The V call is TRBV4-1, the J call TRBJ1-5; 8 bases are a match to TRBD1. This CDR3 contains 16 residues. CDR1 and CDR2 from the germline V gene are MGHRA and YSYEKL. Trimming cost V 3 bases and J 7 bases; bases outside gene matches: 11. CDR3 sequence (DNA): TGCGCCAGCAGCCAGTATCCGGGACAGGCGAACCAGCCCCAGCATTTT. It encodes CASSQYPGQANQPQHF.

The genes are TRBV6-2 or TRBV6-3 and TRBJ2-5; 8 bases fit TRBD1. The CDR3 is made up of 16 amino acids. Germline V gives CDR1 MNHEY, CDR2 SVGEGT. Trimming cost V 5 bases and J 1 base; bases outside gene matches: 9. CDR3: CASSLGQGLVQETQYF. Here the CDR3 DNA reads TGTGCCAGCAGTCTCGGACAGGGCTTGGTCCAAGAGACCCAGTACTTC.

In this sample, this clonotype turned up a few times. The chain recombines TRBV5-1 with TRBJ1-2; 9 bases map to TRBD1. The CDR3 runs to 18 residues. Germline values: CDR1 SGHRS, CDR2 YFSETQ. V trimming: 0 bases; J trimming: 7 bases; junction bases outside the gene matches: 16. The DNA of the CDR3 is TGCGCCAGCAGCTTGGCCCGGGGGGACAGGGAGCACGGAGGTGGCTACACCTTC. Translated: CASSLARGDREHGGGYTF.